This T cell receptor beta chain was found in a study of T cells in Graves' hyperthyroidism and ophthalmopathy. Using RNA transcripts as the source, TCR beta CDR3 regions were amplified. HTBI primers were used for first-round RT-PCR of the TCR CDR3. TCRdb used MiXCR to reprocess the multiplex PCR reads, holding one entry per CDR3 protein. Of about 200,000 distinct CDR3 sequences in the sample, about a sixth were seen once. This clonotype appeared many times. The germline V and J ends were trimmed by 6 bases and 1 base, with 9 bases remaining between them. The CDR3 contains 12 residues. Germline values: CDR1 DFQATT, CDR2 SNEGSKA (reference sequence).

The source material was blood. The origin of this receptor is a woman between 50 and 59 years old with Graves' hyperthyroidism. The rearrangement joins TRBV20-1 to TRBJ2-5, with D unresolved. CDR3 sequence: CSARKGQETQYF. The CDR3, as DNA: TGCAGTGCCAGAAAAGGCCAAGAGACCCAGTACTTC.